These 20 T cell receptor beta chains were sequenced from one sample in a study of blood T cell repertoires in COVID-19. Repertoires were generated with immunoSEQ multiplex PCR, while TCRdb's copy carries only in-frame clones and drops some. The sample includes about 190,000 clones, roughly four fifths of them seen just once. The sequenced material came from peripheral blood. The receptors stem from a man aged 50-59 years who had recovered from COVID-19.

This chain joins TRBV12-5 and TRBJ2-7; TRBD1 is a possible D gene (5 bases). The length of the CDR3 is 13 residues. CDR1 LGHNT and CDR2 FRNRAP come from the germline V gene. V was cut by 2 bases and J by 6 bases, with 11 bases left in between. The CDR3 DNA reads TGTGCTAGTGGTTTGTCAGGGTATTCCGAGCAGTACTTC. Translating it yields CASGLSGYSEQYF.

The chain joins TRBV3-1 (or the pseudogene TRBV3-2) to TRBJ2-5; TRBD2 matches at 11 bases. J gave up 1 base and V 4 bases, and 17 bases lay outside the gene matches. The CDR3 loop spans 20 amino acids. Germline CDR1 is LGHDT and CDR2 is YNNKEL (reference sequence). The CDR3 is CASSRRILAGGRRSQETQYF. CDR3 coding DNA: TGTGCCAGCAGCCGGAGGATTCTAGCGGGAGGCCGAAGATCCCAAGAGACCCAGTACTTC.

J is TRBJ2-7 and V is TRBV6-1; 7 positions match TRBD2. Looked up from germline, CDR1 is MNHNS and CDR2 is SASEGT. The CDR3 spans 13 residues. Trimming cost V 3 bases and J 4 bases; bases outside gene matches: 3. The CDR3 spells CASSESGTYEQYF. Here the CDR3 DNA reads TGTGCCAGCAGTGAGAGCGGGACGTACGAGCAGTACTTC.

This clone was recorded a few times. V and J are TRBV3-1 (or the pseudogene TRBV3-2) and TRBJ2-5; perhaps TRBD2 as D (6 bases). The CDR3 sequence is 17 residues long. Per germline, CDR1 LGHDT and CDR2 YNNKEL (reference sequence). Between the trimmed V and J ends, which lost 4 bases and 4 bases, there was a span of 22 bases. The CDR3 bases are TGTGCCAGCAGCCCCCAAAGACTAGAAGTGGGAGGAGAGACCCAGTACTTC. Protein: CASSPQRLEVGGETQYF.

This chain uses TRBV28 with TRBJ2-7; TRBD2 aligns across 9 bases. This CDR3 region has 17 residues. J gave up 3 bases and V 7 bases, and 16 bases lay outside the gene matches. Germline V CDR1 and CDR2: MDHEN, SYDVKM. CDR3 in amino acids: CASTTHRRGGRDYEQYF. CDR3 bases: TGTGCCAGCACAACTCATAGGAGGGGCGGGAGGGACTACGAGCAGTACTTC.

There are many counts of this clone. The chain is built from TRBV9 and TRBJ1-5; D unclear. Germline V gives CDR1 SGDLS, CDR2 YYNGEE. V dropped 0 bases and J dropped 2 bases, with 12 bases sitting between them. The CDR3 loop spans 16 amino acids. This CDR3 is CASSVGEGLGNQPQHF. Written as DNA, the CDR3 is TGTGCCAGCAGCGTAGGAGAGGGTTTAGGCAATCAGCCCCAGCATTTT.

The V gene is TRBV2, the J gene TRBJ2-7; TRBD2 might be the D (6 bases). Germline V CDR1 and CDR2: SNHLY, FYNNEI. CDR3 size: 14 residues. The V end lost 4 bases, the J end lost 3 bases, and 13 bases lay between the germline ends. CDR3 DNA: TGTGCCAGCAGTGGAGTATGGCGGGGCTACGAGCAGTACTTC. Encoded protein: CASSGVWRGYEQYF.

The chain combines TRBV19 with TRBJ2-1; D is uncertain. Germline V gene data show CDR1 as LNHDA and CDR2 as SQIVND (reference sequence). The germline V and J ends were trimmed by 0 bases and 1 base, with 7 bases remaining between them. CDR3 length: 15 residues. The CDR3 bases are TGTGCCAGTAGTATAGAAGCAGGTTCCTACAATGAGCAGTTCTTC. It specifies CASSIEAGSYNEQFF.

J is TRBJ2-1 and V is TRBV30; 8 positions match TRBD2. The CDR3 runs 14 residues. V shed 2 bases and J 9 bases; nucleotides not matched to a gene: 9. Germline CDR1 GTSNPN, CDR2 SVGIG (reference sequence). The CDR3 bases are TGTGCCTGGAGTCCGGGACTAGATCATCTTGAGCAGTTCTTC. Translating gives CAWSPGLDHLEQFF.

This clone was counted a few times. This rearrangement joins TRBV11-2 to TRBJ1-6, with D possibly TRBD1 on 6 matching bases. The CDR3 contains 16 residues. V lost 1 base to trimming and J lost 11 bases, with 18 bases between them. The germline V gene encodes CDR1 SGHAT and CDR2 FQNNGV. The CDR3 here is CASSLALQGPEAPLHF. CDR3 bases: TGTGCCAGCAGCTTAGCCCTACAGGGCCCGGAGGCACCCCTCCACTTT.

In this sample, this clone turned up a few times. The chain carries TRBV15 and TRBJ2-3, with D tentatively TRBD2 (6 bases). The length of the CDR3 is 15 residues. Deletions cut 1 base from V and 1 base from J, with 9 bases between. Per the germline V gene, CDR1 is LNHNV and CDR2 is YYDKDF (reference sequence). In DNA, the CDR3 is TGTGCCACCAGCAGAGCCGGGAGCGGCACAGATACGCAGTATTTT. Translation: CATSRAGSGTDTQYF.

The rearrangement links TRBV5-4 to TRBJ1-1; D call uncertain. This CDR3 has 15 amino acids. V dropped 4 bases and J dropped 5 bases, with 18 bases sitting between them. Per the germline V gene, CDR1 is SGHNT and CDR2 is YYREEE (reference sequence). The CDR3 DNA is TGTGCCAGCAGCGCTGATTCGTCCCATACTACTGAAGCTTTCTTT. Translating it yields CASSADSSHTTEAFF.

The chain combines TRBV7-2 with TRBJ2-7, with D uncertain. Germline V lookup: CDR1 SGHTA, CDR2 FQGNSA. This CDR3 comprises 13 residues. V lost 7 bases and J lost 2, with 12 bases in between. DNA for the CDR3: TGTGCCAGCAAAAGACAAGTTACCTACGAGCAGTACTTC. This sequence encodes CASKRQVTYEQYF.

The V gene is TRBV27, the J gene TRBJ2-2, with D unresolved. This CDR3 spans 14 amino acids. With 2 bases removed from V and 1 base from J, the gap between germline ends came to 5 bases. Germline values: CDR1 MNHEY, CDR2 SMNVEV (reference sequence). DNA for the CDR3: TGTGCCAGCAGTTTAGGGCAGAACACCGGGGAGCTGTTTTTT. Amino acid sequence: CASSLGQNTGELFF.

The V call is TRBV19, the J call TRBJ1-1, with unresolved D. Per germline, CDR1 LNHDA and CDR2 SQIVND (reference sequence). This CDR3 has 13 residues. Trimming stripped 3 bases from V and 1 base from J, with 6 bases between. CDR3 DNA: TGTGCCAGTAGTATGACGGGGAACACTGAAGCTTTCTTT. Its translation: CASSMTGNTEAFF. The whole variable domain, filled in from reference TRBV19 and TRBJ1-1, reads DGGITQSPKYLFRKEGQNVTLSCEQNLNHDAMYWYRQDPGQGLRLIYYSQIVNDFQKGDIAEGYSVSREKKESFPLTVTSAQKNPTAFYLCASSMTGNTEAFFGQGTRLTVV.

A word on this clone: At one boundary the junction diverges from the germline segment, which might be a read error. The rearrangement joins TRBV3-1 (or the pseudogene TRBV3-2) to TRBJ2-7; 10 bases are a match to TRBD2. The CDR3 loop spans 13 amino acids. CDR1 LGHDT and CDR2 YNNKEL come from the germline V gene (reference sequence). This CDR3 is CARSGGGNYEQYF. The CDR3 DNA reads TGTGCCCGCAGCGGGGGGGGGAACTACGAGCAGTACTTC.

The V call is TRBV7-9, the J call TRBJ1-2; TRBD1 might be the D (6 bases). This CDR3 has 13 amino acids. Germline CDR1 reads SEHNR; CDR2 reads FQNEAQ (reference sequence). V was clipped by 2 bases and J by 2 bases, with 6 bases between them. The CDR3 sequence: CASSLQGNYGYTF. DNA of the CDR3: TGTGCCAGCAGCTTACAGGGGAACTATGGCTACACCTTC.

The V and J genes are TRBV9 and TRBJ2-2; 9 bases are shared with TRBD1. The ends lost 0 bases at V and 1 base at J; junction bases unmatched: 10. The CDR3 is made up of 19 amino acids. From germline, CDR1 is SGDLS and CDR2 YYNGEE. In DNA, the CDR3 is TGTGCCAGCAGCGTAGCTACTCGGGGGACAGGGAGGAACACCGGGGAGCTGTTTTTT. Amino acids: CASSVATRGTGRNTGELFF.

The chain couples TRBV7-6 to TRBJ2-7; possible D gene TRBD2, 6 bases. Germline CDR1 SGHVS, CDR2 FNYEAQ. This CDR3 spans 13 amino acids. Trimming took 6 bases from V and 6 from J, leaving 15 bases between them. The DNA for the CDR3 is TGTGCCAGCAGAGGTCTCGGGGGACGCGAGCAGTACTTC. Translating it yields CASRGLGGREQYF.

The V gene is TRBV5-1, the J gene TRBJ2-7; 15 positions agree with TRBD2. CDR1 and CDR2 from the germline V gene are SGHRS and YFSETQ. The V segment lost 3 bases and the J segment 2 bases; nucleotides outside the gene matches: 12. The CDR3 is 19 amino acids. This CDR3 is CASSYAGTSGRTPPYEQYF. The CDR3 DNA sequence: TGCGCCAGCAGCTACGCCGGGACTAGCGGGAGGACCCCGCCCTACGAGCAGTACTTC.